In its sample, the clone carrying this T cell receptor beta chain was seen many times. Germline values: CDR1 SGHTA, CDR2 FQGNSA. CDR3 length equals 13 residues. V lost 5 bases and J lost 6; bases outside the gene matches: 6. MiXCR was run by TCRdb on the RT-PCR reads, yielding one entry per CDR3 protein. The sample holds about 680,000 distinct CDR3 sequences, over 12% seen once. Sequenced input: memory CD4+ T cells from blood. The clonotype originates from a female donor in good health, serving as a healthy control. The rearrangement joins TRBV7-2 to TRBJ1-2; TRBD1 matches 7 bases. The CDR3 region is CASSLGQAHGYTF. The DNA of the CDR3 is TGTGCCAGCAGCCTCGGACAGGCGCATGGCTACACCTTC.